The rows below give T cell receptor beta chains drawn from one sample of a study of T cells in Graves' hyperthyroidism and ophthalmopathy. TCRdb reprocessed the multiplex PCR reads with MiXCR, giving one entry per CDR3 protein. The sample has approximately 370,000 distinct CDR3 sequences; roughly 17% are singletons. Sequenced input: blood. All receptors derive from a woman aged 25 to 39 with Graves' hyperthyroidism that later progressed to Graves' ophthalmopathy. The CDR3 runs from the conserved cysteine through the conserved F or W. The D gene is left open where the match is weak. For some rows the clone size is stated as once, few or many, or as a class when expanded; others skip it.

size	V	J	D	CDR3	DNA
few	TRBV7-2	TRBJ2-3	TRBD2	CASSLGGRLTDTQYF	TGTGCCAGCAGCTTAGGCGGGAGACTCACGGATACGCAGTATTTT
-	TRBV5-1	TRBJ2-5	TRBD2	CASSPRNPTSVQETQYF	TGCGCCAGCAGCCCCCGGAACCCGACTAGCGTACAAGAGACCCAGTACTTC
many	TRBV11-2	TRBJ2-1	TRBD2	CASSSPGLAQDEQFF	TGTGCCAGCAGCTCTCCGGGACTAGCACAGGATGAGCAGTTCTTC
many	TRBV4-2	TRBJ1-1	-	CASSQDLGTRAFF	TGTGCCAGCAGCCAAGATCTGGGCACCCGTGCTTTCTTT
-	TRBV6-1	TRBJ1-1	-	CASTNAAGSTGAFF	TGTGCCAGCACCAACGCGGCGGGGAGCACTGGAGCTTTCTTT
few	TRBV7-9	TRBJ2-7	-	CASSLAGQGPYEQYF	TGTGCCAGCAGCCTCGCGGGCCAGGGTCCCTACGAGCAGTACTTC
many	TRBV5-1	TRBJ1-6	-	CASSPGRASALHF	TGCGCCAGCAGCCCAGGGCGCGCCTCGGCCCTCCACTTT
-	TRBV9	TRBJ2-1	TRBD2	CASSKLAERYNEQFF	TGTGCCAGCAGCAAACTAGCGGAAAGGTACAATGAGCAGTTCTTC
many	TRBV2	TRBJ1-1	-	CASSQIPAALIMNTEAFF	TGTGCCAGCAGTCAAATTCCTGCCGCTTTGATCATGAACACTGAAGCTTTCTTT
many	TRBV5-1	TRBJ2-1	TRBD2	CASSSRLAAFNEQFF	TGCGCCAGCAGCTCGAGACTAGCGGCTTTCAATGAGCAGTTCTTC
few	TRBV3-1	TRBJ2-5	TRBD2	CASSQDRLAPGETQYF	TGTGCCAGCAGCCAAGATAGACTAGCCCCAGGAGAGACCCAGTACTTC
few	TRBV28	TRBJ2-3	TRBD2	CASSLGREQITDTQYF	TGTGCCAGCAGTTTAGGGAGGGAACAAATTACAGATACGCAGTATTTT
many	TRBV12-3/TRBV12-4	TRBJ2-3	TRBD2	CASSLAKTSGDTQYF	TGTGCCAGCAGTTTAGCGAAGACTAGCGGAGATACGCAGTATTTT